What follows are 10 T cell receptor beta chains derived from one specimen sequenced in a study of human T cells and chemical hapten exposure. One entry per CDR3 protein, called by TCRdb with MiXCR from the RACE reads. The sample includes roughly 100,000 distinct CDR3 sequences, approximately 9.7% of them seen just once. The sample's time point: healthy volunteer bleed at 2 weeks. The study extracted total RNA from unfractionated whole blood. Sequences were obtained from whole blood. These receptors were collected from a female donor in good health. Some clones in this sample may be carry-over from other donors' samples.

This clonotype was counted many times. The genes are TRBV12-3 or TRBV12-4 and TRBJ2-3, with TRBD2 matching 11 bases. V trimming: 7 bases; J trimming: 6 bases; junction bases outside the gene matches: 21. The CDR3 loop spans 19 amino acids. The CDR3 DNA reads as TGTGCCAGCACCCCAACGGTGCTAGCGGGAGGAACCTTCTCGGATACGCAGTATTTT. Its protein product is CASTPTVLAGGTFSDTQYF.

V gene TRBV2 combines with J gene TRBJ1-5, with 7 bases lining up with TRBD1. Per germline, CDR1 SNHLY and CDR2 FYNNEI. This CDR3 has 15 amino acids. Trimming at V came to 5 bases and at J to 5 bases, leaving 9 bases not matched to a gene. DNA for the CDR3: TGTGCCAGCAGTAGGGATGCCCAGGGGGATCAGCCCCAGCATTTT. Its protein product is CASSRDAQGDQPQHF.

Only a few counts were recorded for this clonotype. V is TRBV20-1 and J is TRBJ2-3; 9 nucleotides line up with TRBD2. The germline V gene has CDR1 DFQATT and CDR2 SNEGSKA (reference sequence). The CDR3 covers 16 residues. The J segment lost 4 bases and the V segment lost 1 base, leaving 9 bases of the junction unmatched. CDR3 region: CSARGLAGFLADTQYF. Written as DNA, the CDR3 is TGCAGTGCTAGAGGTCTAGCGGGATTTCTGGCAGATACGCAGTATTTT.

In its sample, this clonotype was seen a few times. The chain employs TRBV4-3 and TRBJ2-3; the match to TRBD2 covers 8 bases. Germline-derived CDR1 and CDR2 are LGHNA and YSLEER. V lost 0 bases and J lost 4; bases outside the gene matches: 12. The CDR3 is made up of 18 amino acids. The CDR3 loop is CASSQDSRVFGRADTQYF. The CDR3 nucleotides read TGCGCCAGCAGCCAAGATTCTAGGGTCTTCGGGAGGGCAGATACGCAGTATTTT.

This rearrangement joins TRBV9 to TRBJ2-2; TRBD1 might be the D (6 bases). CDR1 and CDR2 (germline): SGDLS, YYNGEE. This CDR3 has 13 residues. The V end was cut by 7 bases, the J end by 4 bases, with 11 bases between. The CDR3 is CASGEGGTGELFF. In nucleotides, the CDR3 is TGTGCCAGCGGAGAAGGGGGCACCGGGGAGCTGTTTTTT. Supplemented by reference TRBV9 and TRBJ2-2, the full variable domain reads DSGVTQTPKHLITATGQRVTLRCSPRSGDLSVYWYQQSLDQGLQFLIQYYNGEERAKGNILERFSAQQFPDLHSELNLSSLELGDSALYFCASGEGGTGELFFGEGSRLTVL.

The V and J genes are TRBV4-1 and TRBJ2-7, with D perhaps TRBD1 (5 bases). With 5 bases removed from V and 5 bases from J, the gap between germline ends came to 16 bases. Per the germline V gene, CDR1 is MGHRA and CDR2 is YSYEKL. This CDR3 is 14 amino acids long. The CDR3 DNA is TGCGCCAGCAGCAGCCCCGTGCAGGGCAACGAGCAGTACTTC. This sequence encodes CASSSPVQGNEQYF.

This rearrangement joins TRBV18 to TRBJ2-7; unclear D gene. Germline loops: CDR1 KGHSH, CDR2 LQKENI. The CDR3 contains 13 residues. With 3 bases removed from V and 7 bases from J, the gap between germline ends came to 13 bases. CDR3 bases: TGTGCCAGCTCACCCCCCGGGCTGGGGGAGCAGTACTTC. As protein: CASSPPGLGEQYF.

This clonotype has only a few counts. V and J are TRBV7-2 and TRBJ2-1; D possibly uses TRBD1 or TRBD2 (5 bases each). V was trimmed by 1 base and J by 0 bases, leaving 10 bases between them. The CDR3 consists of 16 residues. Germline assignment: CDR1 SGHTA and CDR2 FQGNSA. The CDR3 DNA reads TGTGCCAGCAGCTTAGATGGGGGTGGCTCCTACAATGAGCAGTTCTTC. Translating it yields CASSLDGGGSYNEQFF.

This clonotype has a count of ten or more. This chain connects TRBV6-5 to TRBJ2-7; 9 bases match TRBD1. The length of the CDR3 is 14 residues. CDR1 is MNHEY, CDR2 SVGAGI, per germline. The V segment lost 6 bases and the J segment 1 base; nucleotides outside the gene matches: 4. In DNA, the CDR3 is TGTGCCAGCAGCGACGACAGGGGGTCCTACGAGCAGTACTTC. Translating gives CASSDDRGSYEQYF.

At least ten counts were recorded for this clonotype. J is TRBJ1-1 and V is TRBV2; D perhaps matches TRBD1 (5 bases). Germline CDR1 is SNHLY and CDR2 is FYNNEI. The CDR3 is 16 amino acids. The V end was cut by 5 bases, the J end by 0 bases, with 16 bases between. The CDR3 bases are TGTGCCAGCAGTAGGAATTCCGGGACGGTGAACACTGAAGCTTTCTTT. Translated, it gives CASSRNSGTVNTEAFF. Filled out from reference TRBV2 and TRBJ1-1, the complete variable domain reads EPEVTQTPSHQVTQMGQEVILRCVPISNHLYFYWYRQILGQKVEFLVSFYNNEISEKSEIFDDQFSVERPDGSNFTLKIRSTKLEDSAMYFCASSRNSGTVNTEAFFGQGTRLTVV.